A single sample is the source of the 24 T cell receptor beta chains below, sequenced in a study of spatial heterogeneity in lung cancer. TCRdb reprocessed the 5' RACE reads with MiXCR, giving one entry per CDR3 protein. The table includes tens of thousands of distinct CDR3 sequences, about an eighth detected once. The time point denotes: sample taken at primary tumor resection. The material was PBMCs, obtained at surgery. Source of these receptors: a male donor with early-stage non-small cell lung cancer.

This clonotype was picked up many times. The V and J genes are TRBV2 and TRBJ2-2; D ambiguous. V lost 4 bases to trimming and J lost 1 base, with 4 bases between them. The CDR3 length is 13 residues. Germline CDR1 reads SNHLY; CDR2 reads FYNNEI. CDR3 DNA sequence: TGTGCCAGCAGTGTAGGGAACACCGGGGAGCTGTTTTTT. Amino acids: CASSVGNTGELFF.

V gene TRBV11-2 combines with J gene TRBJ2-1; D is perhaps TRBD2 (6 bases). Per germline, CDR1 SGHAT and CDR2 FQNNGV. This CDR3 is built from 17 residues. The V and J ends lost 0 bases and 0 bases respectively, with 12 bases between them. In DNA form, the CDR3 reads TGTGCCAGCAGCTTAGAAAGTTGGACTAACTCCTACAATGAGCAGTTCTTC. Protein product: CASSLESWTNSYNEQFF.

The V call is TRBV15, the J call TRBJ2-1; D call uncertain. V gave up 1 base and J gave up 5 bases, with 6 bases separating them. The CDR3 runs 13 residues. Germline V lookup: CDR1 LNHNV, CDR2 YYDKDF (reference sequence). The CDR3 reads CATSRGTDNEQFF. The DNA of the CDR3 is TGTGCCACCAGCAGAGGCACGGACAATGAGCAGTTCTTC.

This clonotype occurred once. The rearrangement links TRBV19 to TRBJ1-5; no clear D gene. The ends were cut back, 1 base at V and 2 bases at J, with 9 bases in the middle. The CDR3 sequence is 15 residues long. Germline V gene data show CDR1 as LNHDA and CDR2 as SQIVND (reference sequence). CDR3 bases: TGTGCCAGTAGTATAGGCATCTTCCGCAATCAGCCCCAGCATTTT. Amino acids: CASSIGIFRNQPQHF.

This clonotype was recorded many times. The CDR3 nucleotides read TGTGCCAGCAGCCTTTCGGGGGTGGGTGAGCAGTACTTC. Residues: CASSLSGVGEQYF. The rearrangement joins TRBV14 to TRBJ2-7, with D perhaps TRBD2 (6 bases). CDR3 length equals 13 residues. Germline-derived CDR1 and CDR2 are SGHDN and FVKESK. Trimming cost V 4 bases and J 7 bases, with 14 bases left between them.

This chain links TRBV5-8 with TRBJ2-7; D gene ambiguous. The CDR3 extends over 12 amino acids. V lost 0 bases and J 2 bases, leaving 3 bases between the germline ends. The germline CDR1 and CDR2 sequences are SGHTS and YDEGEE. The CDR3 spells CASSLGAYEQYF. The CDR3 DNA sequence: TGTGCCAGCAGCTTGGGGGCCTACGAGCAGTACTTC.

The chain carries TRBV28 and TRBJ2-3, with TRBD2 matching 10 bases. The CDR3 spans 15 residues. Germline V gives CDR1 MDHEN, CDR2 SYDVKM. The V segment lost 3 bases and the J segment 4 bases; nucleotides outside the gene matches: 4. CDR3: CASSFASGGSDTQYF. The DNA for the CDR3 is TGTGCCAGCAGTTTCGCTAGCGGGGGATCAGATACGCAGTATTTT. Based on the CDR3 plus reference TRBV28 and TRBJ2-3, the full variable domain is DVKVTQSSRYLVKRTGEKVFLECVQDMDHENMFWYRQDPGLGLRLIYFSYDVKMKEKGDIPEGYSVSREKKERFSLILESASTNQTSMYLCASSFASGGSDTQYFGPGTRLTVL.

This sequence joins TRBV20-1 and TRBJ2-1, with TRBD2 matching 14 bases. CDR3 length equals 18 residues. Unmatched junction bases numbered 10, after V lost 6 bases and J lost 0 bases. Germline V gene lookup returns CDR1 DFQATT and CDR2 SNEGSKA (reference sequence). The CDR3 DNA sequence: TGCAGTGCCACGGGACTAGCGGGGGTCTTGAGCTCCTACAATGAGCAGTTCTTC. Translation gives CSATGLAGVLSSYNEQFF.

V usage is TRBV13 and J usage is TRBJ1-6; D is perhaps TRBD1 (5 bases). Trimming took 2 bases from V and 8 from J, leaving 13 bases between them. This CDR3 is built from 15 residues. Germline loops: CDR1 PRHDT, CDR2 FYEKMQ (reference sequence). CDR3: CASSLNTGRHSPLHF. The DNA for the CDR3 is TGTGCCAGCAGCTTAAATACAGGCCGGCATTCACCCCTCCACTTT.

This rearrangement joins TRBV20-1 to TRBJ2-7; D gene unclear. Trimming removed 3 bases from V and 5 bases from J, with 17 bases in between. Germline loops: CDR1 DFQATT, CDR2 SNEGSKA (reference sequence). The CDR3 runs to 14 residues. The CDR3 spells CSARGSRVANEQYF. As DNA, the CDR3 is TGCAGTGCTAGGGGATCTAGGGTAGCAAACGAGCAGTACTTC.

The genes are TRBV7-9 and TRBJ2-5; D not resolved. Germline-derived CDR1 and CDR2 are SEHNR and FQNEAQ (reference sequence). The length of the CDR3 is 14 residues. Trimming stripped 1 base from V and 1 base from J, with 7 bases between. The chain's CDR3 is CASSLEGFQETQYF. CDR3 bases: TGTGCCAGCAGCTTAGAGGGTTTCCAAGAGACCCAGTACTTC.

V and J are TRBV5-1 and TRBJ2-3, with D perhaps TRBD1 (5 bases). CDR3 length equals 15 residues. The germline CDR1 and CDR2 sequences are SGHRS and YFSETQ. Trimming removed 2 bases at V and 1 base at J, with 11 bases between. This CDR3 reads CASSLDRSRTDTQYF. The CDR3 coding sequence is TGCGCCAGCAGCTTAGACAGATCCCGCACAGATACGCAGTATTTT.

This clonotype was recorded a few times. J is TRBJ2-3 and V is TRBV20-1, with D possibly called TRBD1 or TRBD2 (6 bases each). The V end was cut by 8 bases, the J end by 1 base, with 19 bases between. The CDR3 loop spans 15 amino acids. Germline loops: CDR1 DFQATT, CDR2 SNEGSKA (reference sequence). CDR3 amino acids: CSPWGASVGTDTQYF. DNA of the CDR3: TGCAGTCCATGGGGGGCTAGCGTTGGCACAGATACGCAGTATTTT.

This clonotype was counted only a few times. The J gene is TRBJ2-5, the V gene TRBV11-1; TRBD2 agrees at 12 bases. The germline V gene has CDR1 SGHAT and CDR2 FQDESV (reference sequence). The CDR3 runs to 17 residues. With V trimmed by 5 bases and J by 1 base, 8 bases remained unmatched. The CDR3 is CASSLGTSGLPQETQYF. DNA for the CDR3: TGTGCCAGCAGCCTGGGGACTAGCGGGCTCCCCCAAGAGACCCAGTACTTC.

The chain joins TRBV7-2 to TRBJ2-5, with D possibly being TRBD1 (6 bases). Germline CDR1 and CDR2: SGHTA and FQGNSA. This CDR3 comprises 14 residues. Trimming took off 3 bases at V and 2 bases at J, with 10 bases between the two ends. CDR3 sequence reads: CASSLSGQQETQYF. The CDR3, as DNA: TGTGCCAGCAGCTTGAGCGGACAGCAAGAGACCCAGTACTTC.

This clonotype turned up a few times. The chain carries TRBV6-2 or TRBV6-3 and TRBJ1-1; D is unclear. Germline V gene data show CDR1 as MNHEY and CDR2 as SVGEGT. The CDR3 is 17 residues long. V lost 0 bases, J lost 1 base, and 15 bases lay in between. DNA for the CDR3: TGTGCCAGCAGTTACTCGATCGATGTCAGCCCGAACACTGAAGCTTTCTTT. Translated, it gives CASSYSIDVSPNTEAFF.

This clonotype appeared many times. The chain couples TRBV10-2 to TRBJ2-1; 8 bases fit TRBD2. V shed 7 bases and J 7 bases; nucleotides not matched to a gene: 9. The germline V gene has CDR1 WSHSY and CDR2 SAAADI. This CDR3 is 14 amino acids long. Here the CDR3 DNA reads TGCGCCAGCAAAGAAAGCGGGAGAAAGAATGAGCAGTTCTTC. Translation: CASKESGRKNEQFF.

The table lists this clonotype with a few counts. J is TRBJ1-2 and V is TRBV7-9; D is unresolved. This CDR3 has 12 amino acids. Trimming pared 0 bases from V and 7 bases from J, leaving 6 bases between. Germline CDR1 and CDR2: SEHNR and FQNEAQ (reference sequence). CDR3 sequence reads: CASSLAQSGYTF. For the CDR3, the DNA is TGTGCCAGCAGCTTAGCACAAAGTGGCTACACCTTC.

Ten or more counts support this clonotype. The V and J genes are TRBV5-1 and TRBJ2-2; the D is unclear. CDR1 and CDR2 from the germline V gene are SGHRS and YFSETQ. CDR3 length equals 14 residues. The germline V and J ends were trimmed by 0 bases and 4 bases, with 7 bases remaining between them. This CDR3 is CASSLEGGTGELFF. The CDR3 region has the DNA TGCGCCAGCAGCTTGGAGGGTGGCACCGGGGAGCTGTTTTTT.

This clonotype has a count of ten or more. This chain uses TRBV6-2 or TRBV6-3 with TRBJ2-5, with no clear D. CDR3 length equals 13 residues. The V end was cut by 6 bases, the J end by 0 bases, with 8 bases between. Germline lookup yields CDR1 MNHEY and CDR2 SVGEGT. The CDR3, as DNA: TGTGCCAGCAGGTCCTCGTACCAAGAGACCCAGTACTTC. Its protein is CASRSSYQETQYF.

This rearrangement joins TRBV7-2 to TRBJ1-4; no clear D gene. The CDR3 is 16 residues long. CDR1 is SGHTA, CDR2 FQGNSA, per germline. V was clipped by 5 bases and J by 3 bases, with 16 bases between them. CDR3 loop: CASSPAHGSANEKLFF. CDR3 coding DNA: TGTGCCAGCAGCCCAGCCCACGGGTCGGCTAATGAAAAACTGTTTTTT. Filled out from reference TRBV7-2 and TRBJ1-4, the complete variable domain reads GAGVSQSPSNKVTEKGKDVELRCDPISGHTALYWYRQSLGQGLEFLIYFQGNSAPDKSGLPSDRFSAERTGGSVSTLTIQRTQQEDSAVYLCASSPAHGSANEKLFFGSGTQLSVL.

The rearrangement joins TRBV28 to TRBJ1-4; perhaps TRBD1 as D (6 bases). Germline assignment: CDR1 MDHEN and CDR2 SYDVKM. This CDR3 has 17 amino acids. V dropped 5 bases and J dropped 5 bases, with 21 bases sitting between them. The DNA of the CDR3 is TGTGCCAGCAGTCTTTGGGCACAGGGCGCCGCCAATGAAAAACTGTTTTTT. Encoded protein: CASSLWAQGAANEKLFF. Complete variable domain (other parts from reference TRBV28 and TRBJ1-4): DVKVTQSSRYLVKRTGEKVFLECVQDMDHENMFWYRQDPGLGLRLIYFSYDVKMKEKGDIPEGYSVSREKKERFSLILESASTNQTSMYLCASSLWAQGAANEKLFFGSGTQLSVL.

This clonotype was seen ten or more times. The rearrangement links TRBV7-9 to TRBJ1-1; D remains ambiguous. With 3 bases removed from V and 3 bases from J, the gap between germline ends came to 8 bases. CDR3 length: 13 residues. The germline V gene has CDR1 SEHNR and CDR2 FQNEAQ (reference sequence). This CDR3 is CASSFSTDTEAFF. CDR3 DNA sequence: TGTGCCAGCAGCTTTTCCACCGACACTGAAGCTTTCTTT.

Only a few counts were recorded for this clonotype. The CDR3 bases are TGTGCCAGCAGCTTAGACAGGGGGGGTCGCGGCACAGATACGCAGTATTTT. This sequence encodes CASSLDRGGRGTDTQYF. The V gene is TRBV7-2, the J gene TRBJ2-3; tentatively, D is TRBD1 (8 bases). This CDR3 comprises 17 residues. The germline CDR1 and CDR2 sequences are SGHTA and FQGNSA. Deletions cut 1 base from V and 1 base from J, with 15 bases between.